What follows are 29 T cell receptor beta chains derived from one specimen sequenced in a study of cytomegalovirus exposure and HLA in healthy donors. In the PCR, 60 Vbeta and 13 Jbeta primers were used. Profiling relied on immunoSEQ multiplex PCR, and the TCRdb table lists in-frame clones only, not all of them. The repertoire holds tens of thousands of clones, with over 9.5% as singletons. The sequenced material came from PBMCs. The source is a man aged 60 to 69 in good health and CMV-seropositive.

In this sample, this clone turned up a few times. J is TRBJ2-3 and V is TRBV19; D gene uncertain. The CDR3 length is 15 residues. Trimming took 0 bases from V and 4 from J, leaving 11 bases between them. CDR1 LNHDA and CDR2 SQIVND come from the germline V gene (reference sequence). DNA for the CDR3: TGTGCCAGTAGTATAGATAAGTCCAGGCCAGATACGCAGTATTTT. The encoded protein is CASSIDKSRPDTQYF.

This clone was seen a few times. The junction departs from the called germline gene at one end, perhaps through a read error. The chain joins TRBV7-7 to TRBJ1-4, with D possibly matching TRBD1 (5 bases). Germline CDR1 is SSHAT and CDR2 is FNYEAQ (reference sequence). CDR3 length: 13 residues. In nucleotides, the CDR3 is TGTGCTAGCAGCCCGGGACTGGGGGAAAAACTGTTTTTT. It yields the protein CASSPGLGEKLFF.

The sample holds a few counts of this clone. The chain has TRBV19 and TRBJ2-7, with TRBD2 identical over 7 bases. V shed 1 base and J 3 bases; nucleotides not matched to a gene: 3. The germline V gene encodes CDR1 LNHDA and CDR2 SQIVND (reference sequence). The CDR3 is made up of 14 amino acids. CDR3 nucleotides: TGTGCCAGTAGTATAGCGGGACTACACTACGAGCAGTACTTC. Its translation is CASSIAGLHYEQYF.

The CDR3 DNA reads TGTGCCAGCAGCCAAGATCGGGGGGGGAACTATGGCTACACCTTC. Protein product: CASSQDRGGNYGYTF. The chain is built from TRBV4-2 and TRBJ1-2; D is possibly TRBD1 (5 bases). The CDR3 loop spans 15 amino acids. The germline gives CDR1 LGHNA, CDR2 YNFKEQ. Between the trimmed V and J ends, which lost 0 bases and 2 bases, there was a span of 10 bases.

This clone was detected only a few times. The chain employs TRBV5-4 and TRBJ1-5; no clear D. Germline CDR1 reads SGHNT; CDR2 reads YYREEE (reference sequence). The CDR3 runs 15 residues. Between the trimmed V and J ends, which lost 4 bases and 1 base, there was a span of 12 bases. The chain's CDR3 is CASSLGGASNQPQHF. The DNA of the CDR3 is TGTGCCAGCAGCCTCGGTGGAGCCAGCAATCAGCCCCAGCATTTT.

This clone was seen only a few times. The genes are TRBV4-2 and TRBJ2-2; no definite D call. Per the germline V gene, CDR1 is LGHNA and CDR2 is YNFKEQ. V dropped 4 bases and J dropped 4 bases, with 13 bases sitting between them. The CDR3 runs to 15 residues. The CDR3 DNA sequence: TGTGCCAGCAGCCCACTGGTTGAACTCACCGGGGAGCTGTTTTTT. Encoded protein: CASSPLVELTGELFF.

This clone was seen more than once but under ten times. The chain combines TRBV6-6 with TRBJ1-1; no clear D gene. Germline V gene data show CDR1 as MNHNY and CDR2 as SVGAGI (reference sequence). This CDR3 is 14 amino acids long. V was cut by 5 bases and J by 3 bases, with 13 bases left in between. The CDR3 DNA follows: TGTGCCAGCAGTCCAAGCCTCCAGGACACTGAAGCTTTCTTT. Translation: CASSPSLQDTEAFF.

V gene TRBV11-3 combines with J gene TRBJ2-2; perhaps TRBD2 as D (6 bases). This CDR3 is built from 16 residues. The germline V and J ends were trimmed by 1 base and 0 bases, with 9 bases remaining between them. Germline lookup yields CDR1 SGHNT and CDR2 YENEEA. DNA for the CDR3: TGTGCCAGCAGCTTAGGTGGAGGGGCGAACACCGGGGAGCTGTTTTTT. It translates to CASSLGGGANTGELFF.

This clone appeared a few times. Other DNA sequences of this sample code for an identical CDR3. This chain joins TRBV2 and TRBJ1-3; 7 nucleotides line up with TRBD1. J gave up 0 bases and V 9 bases, and 5 bases lay outside the gene matches. The CDR3 has 14 residues. Germline V gives CDR1 SNHLY, CDR2 FYNNEI. CDR3 nucleotides: TGTGCCAGTAGGGGACAGTTCTCTGGAAACACCATATATTTT. Translation: CASRGQFSGNTIYF.

The gene calls are TRBV7-9 and TRBJ1-5; 11 bases map to TRBD1. CDR3 length: 16 amino acids. The germline V gene encodes CDR1 SEHNR and CDR2 FQNEAQ (reference sequence). The J segment lost 2 bases and the V segment lost 5 bases, leaving 5 bases of the junction unmatched. CDR3: CASSPGQGGRNQPQHF. CDR3 nucleotides: TGTGCCAGCAGCCCGGGACAGGGGGGTCGCAATCAGCCCCAGCATTTT.

This clone has only a few counts. It is likely a read error, because the conserved phenylalanine at the end of the CDR3 is missing. V and J are TRBV6-5 and TRBJ1-1; perhaps TRBD1 as D (5 bases). Germline CDR1 is MNHEY and CDR2 is SVGAGI. Trimming took 6 bases from V and 0 from J, leaving 14 bases between them. CDR3 length equals 15 residues. CDR3 residues: CASRLYGGMNTEAFV. The CDR3 DNA sequence: TGTGCCAGCAGGCTATATGGGGGGATGAACACTGAAGCTTTCGTT.

In this sample, this clone turned up a few times. The J gene is TRBJ1-5, the V gene TRBV2, with D hard to call. V was shortened by 3 bases and J by 4 bases, with 7 bases between the two germline ends. The CDR3 is 13 residues long. In germline, CDR1 is SNHLY, CDR2 FYNNEI. The CDR3 here is CASSDRDNQPQHF. The CDR3, as DNA: TGTGCCAGCAGTGATCGGGATAATCAGCCCCAGCATTTT.

The chain uses TRBV6-6 and TRBJ2-5, with 8 nucleotides matching TRBD1. Germline V gene data show CDR1 as MNHNY and CDR2 as SVGAGI (reference sequence). The length of the CDR3 is 14 residues. V lost 6 bases to trimming and J lost 4 bases; unmatched junction nucleotides: 7. The CDR3 reads CASRGDRGGETQYF. The DNA for the CDR3 is TGTGCCAGCAGAGGAGACAGGGGTGGAGAGACCCAGTACTTC.

The V and J genes are TRBV30 and TRBJ1-2, with unresolved D. Trimming took off 0 bases at V and 6 bases at J, with 8 bases between the two ends. The germline gives CDR1 GTSNPN, CDR2 SVGIG (reference sequence). This CDR3 has 12 residues. CDR3 sequence reads: CAWSVANNGYTF. CDR3 coding DNA: TGTGCCTGGAGTGTGGCAAATAATGGCTACACCTTC.

This clone was observed a few times. The rearrangement links TRBV27 to TRBJ2-5, with 7 positions matching TRBD1. CDR1 and CDR2 (germline): MNHEY, SMNVEV (reference sequence). The CDR3 contains 17 residues. The ends lost 8 bases at V and 1 base at J; junction bases unmatched: 16. DNA for the CDR3: TGTGCCAGCCCTTCCCCTTACCGACAGGGTCCCCAAGAGACCCAGTACTTC. As protein: CASPSPYRQGPQETQYF.

J is TRBJ1-5 and V is TRBV18; 8 nucleotides match TRBD1. The CDR3 extends over 15 amino acids. In germline, CDR1 is KGHSH, CDR2 LQKENI. V lost 6 bases and J lost 2; bases outside the gene matches: 6. CDR3 bases: TGTGCCAGCTCGGGCATGACAGGGGGCAATCAGCCCCAGCATTTT. Translating gives CASSGMTGGNQPQHF.

In its sample, this clone was seen a few times. The gene calls are TRBV7-3 and TRBJ2-6; the D is unclear. Germline CDR1 and CDR2: SGHTA and FQGTGA. The ends were cut back, 7 bases at V and 0 bases at J, with 10 bases in the middle. The CDR3 totals 15 residues. CDR3 amino acids: CASTPVLSGANVLTF. The CDR3 bases are TGTGCCAGCACTCCAGTGCTCTCTGGGGCCAACGTCCTGACTTTC.

This clone occurred a few times. The rearrangement joins TRBV6-5 to TRBJ2-1, with TRBD2 identical over 8 bases. Germline trimming cut 6 bases from V and 6 bases from J; bases unmatched to any gene: 7. The CDR3 loop spans 14 amino acids. Germline-derived CDR1 and CDR2 are MNHEY and SVGAGI. In DNA, the CDR3 is TGTGCCAGCAGCAAGCAGCGGGAGATCAATGAGCAGTTCTTC. This encodes CASSKQREINEQFF.

The gene calls are TRBV29-1 and TRBJ2-7, with TRBD2 as a possible D gene (6 bases). The V gene's germline CDR1 is SQVTM and CDR2 ANQGSEA. With 3 bases removed from V and 4 bases from J, the gap between germline ends came to 10 bases. This CDR3 is built from 12 residues. The CDR3 DNA follows: TGCAGCGTTGAGCGGGGCCCTTACGAGCAGTACTTC. It specifies CSVERGPYEQYF.

V is TRBV28 and J is TRBJ1-2; 9 positions agree with TRBD1. CDR3 length equals 15 residues. Germline loops: CDR1 MDHEN, CDR2 SYDVKM. Trimming removed 6 bases from V and 4 bases from J; junction bases left unmatched: 9. The CDR3 DNA reads TGTGCCAGCAGCCAATACAGGGGGCAAGGCTATGGCTACACCTTC. This sequence encodes CASSQYRGQGYGYTF.

This clone was observed a few times. Distinct nucleotide sequences in the sample also encode this CDR3. V is TRBV9 and J is TRBJ2-2, with no clear D. Germline V gives CDR1 SGDLS, CDR2 YYNGEE. Trimming took 1 base from V and 6 from J, leaving 7 bases between them. The CDR3 runs 13 residues. The CDR3 reads CASSVRVAGELFF. CDR3 nucleotides: TGTGCCAGCAGCGTACGGGTTGCCGGGGAGCTGTTTTTT.

This clone has a handful of counts. The chain joins TRBV5-6 to TRBJ2-5; D gene uncertain. Germline CDR1 SGHDT, CDR2 YYEEEE. The V end lost 1 base, the J end lost 2 bases, and 18 bases lay between the germline ends. This CDR3 comprises 17 residues. The CDR3 sequence is CASSLSITQAQQETQYF. In DNA, the CDR3 is TGTGCCAGCAGCTTGTCGATCACCCAGGCTCAACAAGAGACCCAGTACTTC.

This clone was detected a few times. The rearrangement uses TRBV30 and TRBJ2-5, with D perhaps TRBD2 (7 bases). Germline V gene data show CDR1 as GTSNPN and CDR2 as SVGIG (reference sequence). The CDR3 is 15 residues long. Trimming removed 1 base at V and 2 bases at J, with 14 bases between. The CDR3 sequence is CAWSGKGGGQETQYF. The DNA of the CDR3 is TGTGCCTGGAGTGGGAAGGGAGGGGGGCAAGAGACCCAGTACTTC.

This clone was detected ten times or more. This chain uses TRBV7-9 with TRBJ1-5; D gene ambiguous. Germline values: CDR1 SEHNR, CDR2 FQNEAQ (reference sequence). This CDR3 is built from 14 residues. V was shortened by 2 bases and J by 4 bases, with 9 bases between the two germline ends. The CDR3 is CASSLSGKNQPQHF. CDR3 DNA sequence: TGTGCCAGCAGCTTATCGGGGAAAAATCAGCCCCAGCATTTT. Using reference TRBV7-9 and TRBJ1-5 for the parts outside the CDR3, the full variable domain is DTGVSQNPRHKITKRGQNVTFRCDPISEHNRLYWYRQTLGQGPEFLTYFQNEAQLEKSRLLSDRFSAERPKGSFSTLEIQRTEQGDSAMYLCASSLSGKNQPQHFGDGTRLSIL.

This chain links TRBV6-5 with TRBJ1-1, with D possibly TRBD1 on 5 matching bases. Germline V lookup: CDR1 MNHEY, CDR2 SVGAGI. This CDR3 is built from 14 residues. Trimming took off 10 bases at V and 4 bases at J, with 19 bases between the two ends. CDR3 bases: TGTGCCACGATCCTACCCGGGGGTCCCACTGAAGCTTTCTTT. The encoded protein is CATILPGGPTEAFF.

The chain couples TRBV28 to TRBJ2-7, with D possibly TRBD2 on 5 matching bases. Germline assignment: CDR1 MDHEN and CDR2 SYDVKM. Trimming took 6 bases from V and 4 from J, leaving 13 bases between them. The CDR3 extends over 13 amino acids. The CDR3, as DNA: TGTGCCAGCAGCCCACCCGGGGTATACGAGCAGTACTTC. The encoded protein is CASSPPGVYEQYF.

This clone was observed a handful of times. The rearrangement links TRBV5-6 to TRBJ1-4; the match to TRBD1 covers 8 bases. This CDR3 is 14 amino acids long. CDR1 SGHDT and CDR2 YYEEEE come from the germline V gene. The trim removed 3 bases at V and 6 bases at J, leaving 4 bases unmatched. CDR3 in amino acids: CASSWGQEYEKLFF. CDR3 in DNA: TGTGCCAGCAGCTGGGGACAGGAGTATGAAAAACTGTTTTTT.

The rearrangement uses TRBV28 and TRBJ2-7; 8 bases map to TRBD1. CDR1 and CDR2 from the germline V gene are MDHEN and SYDVKM. The CDR3 consists of 14 residues. The trim removed 3 bases at V and 6 bases at J, leaving 7 bases unmatched. The CDR3 here is CASSFADRVSEQYF. In nucleotides, the CDR3 is TGTGCCAGCAGTTTCGCGGACAGGGTAAGCGAGCAGTACTTC.

This chain connects TRBV11-1 to TRBJ2-3, with 8 bases fitting TRBD2. Germline assignment: CDR1 SGHAT and CDR2 FQDESV (reference sequence). The CDR3 is made up of 16 amino acids. With V trimmed by 3 bases and J by 2 bases, 7 bases remained unmatched. Written as DNA, the CDR3 is TGTGCCAGCAGCTTGGGGCGGGGGGCTCTCACAGATACGCAGTATTTT. Protein sequence: CASSLGRGALTDTQYF.